This T cell receptor (beta chain) was captured by sequencing in a study of blood T cells in healthy people across ages. Study observations and caveats: Donors of long life had a larger count of naive CD4+ cells and greater diversity than aged donors.

Germline trimming cut 5 bases from V and 4 bases from J; bases unmatched to any gene: 7. The CDR3 sequence is 16 residues long. CDR1 is MNHNY and CDR2 is SVGAGI in the germline V gene (reference sequence). With a J-beta primer mix and a sample-barcoded 5' primer, a second PCR ran about 7 to 12 cycles. From the 5' RACE reads, TCRdb called clonotypes with MiXCR, one entry per CDR3 protein. The data hold around 780,000 distinct CDR3 sequences, with roughly 24% observed a single time. Comment on this clonotype: Its antigen remains unknown.

In addition, the sample was reused for a study of T cells of mothers and their children. As reported in that work: Reverse transcription into cDNA received all extracted RNA, at approximately 1.5 ug per 15 ul.

The sequence came from a boy aged 5-17 years in good health. V and J are TRBV6-6 and TRBJ2-1; 11 bases align to TRBD1. The sequenced material came from blood. The CDR3, as DNA: TGTGCCAGCAGTAACCCGGGACAGGGGGTTTACAATGAGCAGTTCTTC. The encoded protein is CASSNPGQGVYNEQFF.